The sequence of this T cell receptor (beta chain) was determined in a study of cytomegalovirus exposure and HLA in healthy donors. In the PCR, 60 Vbeta and 13 Jbeta primers were used. Method: immunoSEQ multiplex PCR; TCRdb's copy keeps in-frame clones and lacks some. This sample has a few hundred thousand clones, with 70% to 80% found just once. Trimming cost V 6 bases and J 5 bases, with 20 bases left between them. Germline assignment: CDR1 SGHRS and CDR2 YFSETQ. The CDR3 is 15 amino acids. J is TRBJ1-1 and V is TRBV5-1; possible D gene TRBD1, 5 bases. Sequenced sample: PBMCs. The sequence was collected from a man in his forties in good health and CMV-seronegative. The CDR3 bases are TGCGCCAGCATGAAGGGGCCCGACCTTAGGACTGAAGCTTTCTTT. Translation gives CASMKGPDLRTEAFF.